A selection of T cell receptor beta chains follows, all from one sample in a study of T cells in Graves' hyperthyroidism and ophthalmopathy. TCRdb re-derived calls from the multiplex PCR reads in MiXCR, one entry per CDR3 protein. The table lists about 400,000 distinct CDR3 sequences, more than 12% of them singletons. The sequencing input was blood. Every receptor here comes from a woman aged 25 to 39 with Graves' ophthalmopathy. Both conserved end residues are part of each CDR3. Each record gives: J gene, clone size, D gene, V gene, CDR3 DNA, CDR3 protein. A D gene is named only where the DNA matches it firmly. Not every row has a clone size; where given, it reads once, few, many or a size class.

j_call: TRBJ1-2
clone_size: many
d_call: TRBD1
v_call: TRBV5-6
cdr3_nt: TGTGCCAGCGCTACACAGGGGGCTCAGTACTATGGCTACACCTTC
cdr3_aa: CASATQGAQYYGYTF

j_call: TRBJ1-1
clone_size: few
d_call: .
v_call: TRBV6-1
cdr3_nt: TGTGCCAGCAGTTTGGGGAGCGCTGAAGCTTTCTTT
cdr3_aa: CASSLGSAEAFF

j_call: TRBJ2-1
clone_size: many
d_call: TRBD1
v_call: TRBV7-9
cdr3_nt: TGTGCCAGCAGCTTACTCTCCGGGACAGATAACTCCTACAATGAGCAGTTCTTC
cdr3_aa: CASSLLSGTDNSYNEQFF

j_call: TRBJ1-5
clone_size: many
d_call: .
v_call: TRBV6-1
cdr3_nt: TGTGCCAGCAGGCCAGATAGCAATCAGCCCCAGCATTTT
cdr3_aa: CASRPDSNQPQHF

j_call: TRBJ1-4
clone_size: many
d_call: TRBD1
v_call: TRBV30
cdr3_nt: TGTGCCTGTAGCAATCCAGGGGGCGTGAATGAAAAACTGTTTTTT
cdr3_aa: CACSNPGGVNEKLFF

j_call: TRBJ2-2
clone_size: few
d_call: TRBD1
v_call: TRBV6-1
cdr3_nt: TGTGCCAGCACCGGCGGACAGGGACCGACCGGGGAGCTGTTTTTT
cdr3_aa: CASTGGQGPTGELFF

j_call: TRBJ2-7
clone_size: .
d_call: TRBD2
v_call: TRBV20-1
cdr3_nt: TGCAGTGCTAGTCCTCTAGCGGGCTACGAGCAGTACTTC
cdr3_aa: CSASPLAGYEQYF

j_call: TRBJ1-6
clone_size: .
d_call: .
v_call: TRBV6-1
cdr3_nt: TGTGCCAGCACCGTGGGGGGACGTTCACCCCTCCACTTT
cdr3_aa: CASTVGGRSPLHF

j_call: TRBJ1-1
clone_size: many
d_call: .
v_call: TRBV6-1
cdr3_nt: TGTGCCAGCAGTGAAGTTTGGGGCACGAACACTGAAGCTTTCTTT
cdr3_aa: CASSEVWGTNTEAFF

j_call: TRBJ1-2
clone_size: many
d_call: .
v_call: TRBV13
cdr3_nt: TGTGCCAGCAGCCCCAGTGTGGGGGCCTATGGCTACACCTTC
cdr3_aa: CASSPSVGAYGYTF

j_call: TRBJ1-1
clone_size: many
d_call: .
v_call: TRBV5-1
cdr3_nt: TGCGCCAGCAGCCATGGAAGGGAACGGACTGAAGCTTTCTTT
cdr3_aa: CASSHGRERTEAFF

j_call: TRBJ2-1
clone_size: .
d_call: TRBD2
v_call: TRBV7-9
cdr3_nt: TGTGCCAGCAGCTTAGACGTTTTTGCGGGGGGCGGCAATGAGCAGTTCTTC
cdr3_aa: CASSLDVFAGGGNEQFF

j_call: TRBJ1-6
clone_size: .
d_call: .
v_call: TRBV6-5
cdr3_nt: TGTGCCAGCAGTTACTCAGCCACGGTGGAAGGTTCACCCCTCCACTTT
cdr3_aa: CASSYSATVEGSPLHF

j_call: TRBJ1-1
clone_size: many
d_call: .
v_call: TRBV7-6
cdr3_nt: TGTGCCAGCAGCGATCGGGCGCGAGGGAGCACTGAAGCTTTCTTT
cdr3_aa: CASSDRARGSTEAFF

j_call: TRBJ2-2
clone_size: many
d_call: TRBD2
v_call: TRBV20-1
cdr3_nt: TGCAGTGCTCCCGCGCGGGGGGGATTCACCGGGGAGCTGTTTTTT
cdr3_aa: CSAPARGGFTGELFF

j_call: TRBJ2-5
clone_size: many
d_call: .
v_call: TRBV6-2/TRBV6-3
cdr3_nt: TGTGCCAGCAGCTCCGGGCCTCAAGAGACCCAGTACTTC
cdr3_aa: CASSSGPQETQYF

j_call: TRBJ2-2
clone_size: few
d_call: .
v_call: TRBV10-3
cdr3_nt: TGTGCCATCAGTGATCTAAGGGGGGCCGGGGAGCTGTTTTTT
cdr3_aa: CAISDLRGAGELFF

j_call: TRBJ2-5
clone_size: .
d_call: TRBD2
v_call: TRBV2
cdr3_nt: TGTGCCAGCAGACAAGGACTAGCGGATCAAGAGACCCAGTACTTC
cdr3_aa: CASRQGLADQETQYF

j_call: TRBJ2-1
clone_size: many
d_call: .
v_call: TRBV12-3/TRBV12-4
cdr3_nt: TGTGCCAGCATTCAAGAGGCCACTACCAATGAGCAGTTCTTC
cdr3_aa: CASIQEATTNEQFF

j_call: TRBJ1-1
clone_size: many
d_call: TRBD1
v_call: TRBV29-1
cdr3_nt: TGCAGCGTCACCTGGGGACAGATGAACACTGAAGCTTTCTTT
cdr3_aa: CSVTWGQMNTEAFF

j_call: TRBJ2-5
clone_size: few
d_call: .
v_call: TRBV18
cdr3_nt: TGTGCCAGCTTAAAGGACAACCAAGAGACCCAGTACTTC
cdr3_aa: CASLKDNQETQYF

j_call: TRBJ1-1
clone_size: many
d_call: .
v_call: TRBV20-1
cdr3_nt: TGCAGTGCTAGAGGTGGTCTCAGGTTGGGAGGCACTGAAGCTTTCTTT
cdr3_aa: CSARGGLRLGGTEAFF

j_call: TRBJ2-4
clone_size: many
d_call: TRBD1
v_call: TRBV6-5
cdr3_nt: TGTGCCAGCAGTTACTCGAAATTCCGGACAGGGGATAACATTCAGTACTTC
cdr3_aa: CASSYSKFRTGDNIQYF

j_call: TRBJ1-2
clone_size: many
d_call: .
v_call: TRBV24-1
cdr3_nt: TGTGCCACCAGTGATCGGGCAGGGAATGACGCTCGCGGCTACACCTTC
cdr3_aa: CATSDRAGNDARGYTF

j_call: TRBJ2-3
clone_size: many
d_call: .
v_call: TRBV27
cdr3_nt: TGTGCCAGCAGTTTAGGGTGGGGGGCATCAACAGATACGCAGTATTTT
cdr3_aa: CASSLGWGASTDTQYF

j_call: TRBJ1-1
clone_size: many
d_call: .
v_call: TRBV2
cdr3_nt: TGTGCCAGCCCAGGGGTCGGGGACCACACTGAAGCTTTCTTT
cdr3_aa: CASPGVGDHTEAFF

j_call: TRBJ2-2
clone_size: many
d_call: .
v_call: TRBV20-1
cdr3_nt: TGCAGTGCTTTAACCGGGACGGTGAACACCGGGGAGCTGTTTTTT
cdr3_aa: CSALTGTVNTGELFF

j_call: TRBJ2-1
clone_size: many
d_call: .
v_call: TRBV5-1
cdr3_nt: TGCGCCAGCGAACGGGGCAACAGGGACAATGAGCAGTTCTTC
cdr3_aa: CASERGNRDNEQFF

j_call: TRBJ1-1
clone_size: many
d_call: .
v_call: TRBV29-1
cdr3_nt: TGCAGCGTTCAGACAGGCGGGAACACTGAAGCTTTCTTT
cdr3_aa: CSVQTGGNTEAFF

j_call: TRBJ1-6
clone_size: .
d_call: .
v_call: TRBV9
cdr3_nt: TGTGCCAGCAGCGGCCTGAATTCACCCCTCCACTTT
cdr3_aa: CASSGLNSPLHF

j_call: TRBJ2-7
clone_size: many
d_call: TRBD1
v_call: TRBV30
cdr3_nt: TGTGCCTGGAGTCCGCTCGGACAGGGAGGCTACGAGCAGTACTTC
cdr3_aa: CAWSPLGQGGYEQYF

j_call: TRBJ2-1
clone_size: many
d_call: TRBD2
v_call: TRBV18
cdr3_nt: TGTGCCAGCTCACCACCGGCAACTAGCGGGGGAGTATACAATGAGCAGTTCTTC
cdr3_aa: CASSPPATSGGVYNEQFF

j_call: TRBJ1-6
clone_size: few
d_call: .
v_call: TRBV7-9
cdr3_nt: TGTGCCAGCAGCCCACAAAGACGGGGCGGGTCGCGTTCACCCCTCCACTTT
cdr3_aa: CASSPQRRGGSRSPLHF

j_call: TRBJ1-6
clone_size: many
d_call: .
v_call: TRBV12-3/TRBV12-4
cdr3_nt: TGTGCCAGCAGCGTCGGGGCAGGAGGGTCACCCCTCCACTTT
cdr3_aa: CASSVGAGGSPLHF

j_call: TRBJ1-2
clone_size: many
d_call: TRBD1
v_call: TRBV2
cdr3_nt: TGTGCCACCCATCAGGGGACAGGCTATGGCTACACCTTC
cdr3_aa: CATHQGTGYGYTF

j_call: TRBJ2-1
clone_size: many
d_call: .
v_call: TRBV12-3/TRBV12-4
cdr3_nt: TGTGCCAGCAGTCCCCCCGGGGTTAGGGGTTACAATGAGCAGTTCTTC
cdr3_aa: CASSPPGVRGYNEQFF

j_call: TRBJ2-3
clone_size: many
d_call: TRBD2
v_call: TRBV2
cdr3_nt: TGTGCCAGCGGGGGACTAGCGGGTAGCGCAGATACGCAGTATTTT
cdr3_aa: CASGGLAGSADTQYF

j_call: TRBJ1-3
clone_size: many
d_call: TRBD1
v_call: TRBV6-2/TRBV6-3
cdr3_nt: TGTGCCAGCTCTCGGACAGGTGAAAGCTCTGGAAACACCATATATTTT
cdr3_aa: CASSRTGESSGNTIYF

j_call: TRBJ2-5
clone_size: many
d_call: .
v_call: TRBV13
cdr3_nt: TGTGCCAGCAGCTTAGTGGAGGGGACAGAAGAGACCCAGTACTTC
cdr3_aa: CASSLVEGTEETQYF

j_call: TRBJ2-7
clone_size: .
d_call: .
v_call: TRBV20-1
cdr3_nt: TGCAGTGCTAGAGATCCGGGACATTATGTCTCCTACGAGCAGTACTTC
cdr3_aa: CSARDPGHYVSYEQYF

j_call: TRBJ1-1
clone_size: few
d_call: TRBD1
v_call: TRBV27
cdr3_nt: TGTGCCAGCAGTTTAGCGACAGGGGGCGGGATGAACACTGAAGCTTTCTTT
cdr3_aa: CASSLATGGGMNTEAFF

j_call: TRBJ2-7
clone_size: .
d_call: TRBD1
v_call: TRBV6-1
cdr3_nt: TGTGCCAGCAGCGAGACAGGGGGGCTATACGAGCAGTACTTC
cdr3_aa: CASSETGGLYEQYF

j_call: TRBJ1-5
clone_size: many
d_call: TRBD1
v_call: TRBV7-2
cdr3_nt: TGTGCCAGCAGCTTCAGGGGGCATCAGCCCCAGCATTTT
cdr3_aa: CASSFRGHQPQHF

j_call: TRBJ2-2
clone_size: many
d_call: .
v_call: TRBV6-5
cdr3_nt: TGTGCCAGCAGTTACATGGGGGCAGTTGACACCGGGGAGCTGTTTTTT
cdr3_aa: CASSYMGAVDTGELFF

j_call: TRBJ2-4
clone_size: .
d_call: .
v_call: TRBV27
cdr3_nt: TGTGCCAGCAGTTTAGAAGGTGGCGGGGACATTCAGTACTTC
cdr3_aa: CASSLEGGGDIQYF

j_call: TRBJ2-5
clone_size: .
d_call: .
v_call: TRBV5-1
cdr3_nt: TGCGCCAGCAGATTTGAGGGAGAGACCCAGTACTTC
cdr3_aa: CASRFEGETQYF

j_call: TRBJ2-5
clone_size: many
d_call: TRBD2
v_call: TRBV28
cdr3_nt: TGTGCCAGCAGTTTGGTGACTAGCGGGGAAGTAGAAGAGACCCAGTACTTC
cdr3_aa: CASSLVTSGEVEETQYF

j_call: TRBJ2-7
clone_size: few
d_call: TRBD1
v_call: TRBV27
cdr3_nt: TGTGCCAGCAGACTCCGGGACAGGGTAAACTCCTACGAGCAGTACTTC
cdr3_aa: CASRLRDRVNSYEQYF

j_call: TRBJ2-5
clone_size: few
d_call: TRBD2
v_call: TRBV9
cdr3_nt: TGTGCCAGCAGCAAAGGTTTAGCGGGGGGGCCGAGGGAGACCCAGTACTTC
cdr3_aa: CASSKGLAGGPRETQYF

j_call: TRBJ2-2
clone_size: many
d_call: TRBD2
v_call: TRBV4-2
cdr3_nt: TGTGCCAGCAGCCAAGATGTCCTAGCGGGCACCGGGGAGCTGTTTTTT
cdr3_aa: CASSQDVLAGTGELFF

j_call: TRBJ1-5
clone_size: few
d_call: .
v_call: TRBV28
cdr3_nt: TGTGCCAGCAGTCTGGACCGACGTCAGCCCCAGCATTTT
cdr3_aa: CASSLDRRQPQHF

j_call: TRBJ2-1
clone_size: .
d_call: .
v_call: TRBV20-1
cdr3_nt: TGCAGTGCTGACCCGGGATCCCTCTACAATGAGCAGTTCTTC
cdr3_aa: CSADPGSLYNEQFF

j_call: TRBJ2-5
clone_size: many
d_call: TRBD1
v_call: TRBV5-1
cdr3_nt: TGCGCCAGCAGCTTAGTATTGGCAGGGGGAGAGACCCAGTACTTC
cdr3_aa: CASSLVLAGGETQYF

j_call: TRBJ1-2
clone_size: many
d_call: .
v_call: TRBV12-3/TRBV12-4
cdr3_nt: TGTGCCAGCAGCCCGGGCCGAGTCTATGGCTACACCTTC
cdr3_aa: CASSPGRVYGYTF

j_call: TRBJ2-3
clone_size: many
d_call: TRBD2
v_call: TRBV28
cdr3_nt: TGTGCCAGCAGTCCCTCGAGGCGGGGGGGGGATACGCAGTATTTT
cdr3_aa: CASSPSRRGGDTQYF

j_call: TRBJ2-1
clone_size: many
d_call: .
v_call: TRBV20-1
cdr3_nt: TGCAGTGCCATCAATTCATGGGTGGATGAGCAGTTCTTC
cdr3_aa: CSAINSWVDEQFF

j_call: TRBJ2-1
clone_size: many
d_call: TRBD1
v_call: TRBV20-1
cdr3_nt: TGCAGTGCTAGACCGGGACAGAGTCTGAATGAGCAGTTCTTC
cdr3_aa: CSARPGQSLNEQFF

j_call: TRBJ1-4
clone_size: .
d_call: .
v_call: TRBV14
cdr3_nt: TGTGCCAGCAGCTCTCGGGGCAATGAAAAACTGTTTTTT
cdr3_aa: CASSSRGNEKLFF

j_call: TRBJ1-4
clone_size: few
d_call: TRBD1
v_call: TRBV27
cdr3_nt: TGTGCCAGCAGTTTGATTAGGACAGGGGTGGAAAAACTGTTTTTT
cdr3_aa: CASSLIRTGVEKLFF

j_call: TRBJ1-4
clone_size: .
d_call: TRBD1
v_call: TRBV3-1
cdr3_nt: TGTGCCAGCAGCCAAGGGACAGGGCTTAGTAATGAAAAACTGTTTTTT
cdr3_aa: CASSQGTGLSNEKLFF